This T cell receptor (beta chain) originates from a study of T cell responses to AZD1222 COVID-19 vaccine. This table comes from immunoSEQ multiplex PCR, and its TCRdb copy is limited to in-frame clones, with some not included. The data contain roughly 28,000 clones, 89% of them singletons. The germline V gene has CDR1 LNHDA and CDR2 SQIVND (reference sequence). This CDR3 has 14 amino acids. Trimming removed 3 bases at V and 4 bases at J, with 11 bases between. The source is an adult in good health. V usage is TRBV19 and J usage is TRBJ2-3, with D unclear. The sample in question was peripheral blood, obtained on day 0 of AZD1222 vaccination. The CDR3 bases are TGTGCCAGTAGTATGAGAAGTCGCCCAGATACGCAGTATTTT. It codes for CASSMRSRPDTQYF.